This TCR beta chain was captured by sequencing in a study of preoperative IRX-2 immunotherapy in early breast cancer. The method was immunoSEQ multiplex PCR; TCRdb's version includes in-frame clones alone and lacks a portion of them. The sample holds fewer than 70,000 clones, approximately 93% seen once. Noted treatment: preoperative locoregional IRX-2 cytokine immunotherapy. This CDR3 spans 15 amino acids. The V segment lost 3 bases and the J segment 3 bases; nucleotides outside the gene matches: 5. Germline assignment: CDR1 MDHEN and CDR2 SYDVKM. V usage is TRBV28 and J usage is TRBJ1-5; 7 nucleotides agree with TRBD1. This TCR derives from a human donor with breast cancer. The sample was taken from a patient treated with IRX-2 immunotherapy. The CDR3 sequence is CASSLAGGNNQPQHF. In DNA form, the CDR3 reads TGTGCCAGCAGTTTGGCAGGGGGTAACAATCAGCCCCAGCATTTT.